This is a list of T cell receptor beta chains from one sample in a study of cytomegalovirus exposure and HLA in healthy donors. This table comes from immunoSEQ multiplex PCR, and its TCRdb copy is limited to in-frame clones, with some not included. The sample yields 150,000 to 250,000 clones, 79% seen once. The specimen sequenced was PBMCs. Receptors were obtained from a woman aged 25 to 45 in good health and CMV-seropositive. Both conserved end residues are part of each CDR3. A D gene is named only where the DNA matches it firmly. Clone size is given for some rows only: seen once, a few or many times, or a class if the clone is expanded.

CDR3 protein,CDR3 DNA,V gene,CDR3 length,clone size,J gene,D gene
CASRQGRSIGEEQYF,TGCGCCAGCCGACAGGGTAGGTCCATCGGCGAAGAGCAGTACTTC,TRBV5-1,15,-,TRBJ2-7,TRBD1
CASGFVGGWVGELFF,TGTGCTAGTGGTTTCGTGGGGGGATGGGTCGGGGAGCTGTTTTTT,TRBV12-5,15,-,TRBJ2-2,-
CASSSDSYQPQHF,TGTGCCAGCAGCTCGGACAGTTATCAGCCCCAGCATTTT,TRBV7-2,13,-,TRBJ1-5,-
CASSLPPRVQSLGNTIYF,TGTGCCAGCAGCTTGCCCCCTCGTGTCCAAAGCCTTGGAAACACCATATATTTT,TRBV5-6,18,-,TRBJ1-3,-
CASGLDEGTPDGYTF,TGTGCTAGTGGTTTGGACGAGGGGACACCTGATGGCTACACCTTC,TRBV12-5,15,-,TRBJ1-2,-
CASSQTGGIYEQYF,TGTGCCAGTAGCCAGACAGGGGGAATTTACGAGCAGTACTTC,TRBV19,14,-,TRBJ2-7,TRBD1
CASSLGYLLSGNTIYF,TGTGCCAGCAGCTTAGGGTACCTACTCTCTGGAAACACCATATATTTT,TRBV7-9,16,-,TRBJ1-3,-
CSVGGSVVYEQYF,TGCAGCGTTGGCGGGAGTGTAGTCTACGAGCAGTACTTC,TRBV29-1,13,-,TRBJ2-7,TRBD2
CASSRLGTDFNYGYTF,TGTGCCAGCAGCAGACTTGGGACAGACTTTAACTATGGCTACACCTTC,TRBV7-8,16,-,TRBJ1-2,TRBD1
CASSYSRGRGQPQHF,TGTGCCAGCAGTTACAGCAGGGGGCGAGGACAGCCCCAGCATTTT,TRBV2,15,-,TRBJ1-5,TRBD1
CASSYVRNTGELFF,TGTGCCAGCAGTTATGTCAGGAACACCGGGGAGCTGTTTTTT,TRBV6-6,14,-,TRBJ2-2,-
CASSSQGQGLRETQYF,TGTGCCAGCAGTTCCCAAGGACAGGGCCTAAGGGAGACCCAGTACTTC,TRBV28,16,-,TRBJ2-5,TRBD1
CASSLGVAGVGETQYF,TGCGCCAGCAGCTTGGGAGTAGCGGGGGTCGGGGAGACCCAGTACTTC,TRBV5-1,16,-,TRBJ2-5,TRBD2
CASTPDTGANVLTF,TGCGCCAGCACCCCCGACACTGGCGCCAACGTCCTGACTTTC,TRBV5-1,14,once,TRBJ2-6,-
CASSLRFRLQLESDTEAFF,TGTGCCAGCAGCTTGCGTTTTAGGCTTCAGCTAGAGTCAGACACTGAAGCTTTCTTT,TRBV5-6,19,-,TRBJ1-1,-
CASSLEWIDRGTGELFF,TGTGCCAGCAGCTTAGAGTGGATCGACAGGGGCACCGGGGAGCTGTTTTTT,TRBV7-2,17,-,TRBJ2-2,TRBD1
CASSQDSYQYF,TGCGCCAGCAGCCAAGATTCCTACCAGTACTTC,TRBV4-1,11,-,TRBJ2-5,-
CASSLSPGLMGPYEQYF,TGTGCCAGCAGTTTATCCCCGGGACTCATGGGCCCCTACGAGCAGTACTTC,TRBV27,17,-,TRBJ2-7,-
CASSPTIQETQYF,TGCGCCAGCAGCCCGACAATCCAAGAGACCCAGTACTTC,TRBV4-3,13,-,TRBJ2-5,-
CASSQTGLAGYTDTQYF,TGTGCCAGCAGCCAGACGGGACTAGCGGGATACACAGATACGCAGTATTTT,TRBV7-9,17,-,TRBJ2-3,TRBD2
CASSQGGSSGFSGANVLTF,TGCGCCAGCAGCCAAGGTGGGAGTAGCGGGTTCAGTGGGGCCAACGTCCTGACTTTC,TRBV4-1,19,-,TRBJ2-6,TRBD2
CASSEGQIEAFF,TGTGCCAGCAGTGAAGGGCAGATTGAAGCTTTCTTT,TRBV2,12,-,TRBJ1-1,-
CASSDPVRVDGSGYTF,TGTGCCAGCAGTGATCCCGTGAGGGTGGATGGCAGTGGCTACACCTTC,TRBV6-1,16,-,TRBJ1-2,-
CASSDPAGGYEQYF,TGTGCCAGCAGCGATCCGGCGGGGGGCTACGAGCAGTACTTC,TRBV7-2,14,-,TRBJ2-7,TRBD2
CASSPWTAGGVNTEAFF,TGTGCCAGCAGTCCATGGACGGCGGGGGGGGTGAACACTGAAGCTTTCTTT,TRBV27,17,few,TRBJ1-1,-
CASSPIENTEAFF,TGTGCCAGCTCACCAATAGAGAACACTGAAGCTTTCTTT,TRBV18,13,-,TRBJ1-1,-
CASSIEQGLGYTF,TGTGCCAGTAGTATAGAACAGGGGCTGGGCTACACCTTC,TRBV19,13,once,TRBJ1-2,TRBD1
CASSLSLDSSSYEQYF,TGTGCCAGCAGCTTAAGTCTGGACTCGAGCTCCTACGAGCAGTACTTC,TRBV13,16,-,TRBJ2-7,-
CAISSGTSGERYEQYF,TGTGCCATCAGCTCCGGGACTAGCGGGGAGCGGTACGAGCAGTACTTC,TRBV10-3,16,-,TRBJ2-7,TRBD2
CASSYEMNSPLHF,TGCGCCAGCAGCTATGAGATGAATTCACCCCTCCACTTT,TRBV5-1,13,few,TRBJ1-6,-
CASSANLGAGPASNYGYTF,TGTGCCAGCAGCGCCAACCTGGGGGCAGGGCCAGCTTCTAACTATGGCTACACCTTC,TRBV5-4,19,-,TRBJ1-2,-
CASSLEARETQYF,TGTGCCAGCAGCTTAGAGGCGAGGGAGACCCAGTACTTC,TRBV7-2,13,-,TRBJ2-5,-
CASGSYGQGSYEQYF,TGTGCTAGTGGTTCGTACGGACAGGGGTCCTACGAGCAGTACTTC,TRBV12-5,15,-,TRBJ2-7,TRBD1
CASRWTGGYEQYF,TGCGCCAGCAGATGGACAGGGGGCTACGAGCAGTACTTC,TRBV5-1,13,-,TRBJ2-7,TRBD1
CASSVAGGRGTQYF,TGTGCCAGCAGCGTAGCGGGGGGACGGGGTACGCAGTATTTT,TRBV7-2,14,-,TRBJ2-3,TRBD2
CASSLTGIRLTEAFF,TGTGCCAGCAGCCTAACGGGGATAAGGCTCACTGAAGCTTTCTTT,TRBV4-2,15,-,TRBJ1-1,-
CASSRGSGNTIYF,TGCGCCAGTTCGCGGGGCTCTGGAAACACCATATATTTT,TRBV5-1,13,few,TRBJ1-3,-
CASSVGGLAGDEQFF,TGTGCCAGCAGCGTAGGAGGACTAGCGGGTGATGAGCAGTTCTTC,TRBV9,15,-,TRBJ2-1,TRBD2
CASSPDRVSNEKLFF,TGTGCCAGTAGTCCCGACAGGGTTTCTAATGAAAAACTGTTTTTT,TRBV19,15,-,TRBJ1-4,TRBD1
CASSLSRAEQFF,TGTGCCAGCAGCTTAAGCAGGGCTGAGCAGTTCTTC,TRBV11-2,12,-,TRBJ2-1,-
CASSQGAGGGTDTQYF,TGTGCCAGCAGCCAAGGGGCGGGGGGTGGGACAGATACGCAGTATTTT,TRBV4-2,16,once,TRBJ2-3,TRBD2
CASSLLMGETGSVNTEAFF,TGTGCCAGCAGCTTACTAATGGGAGAGACAGGTTCTGTGAACACTGAAGCTTTCTTT,TRBV7-6,19,-,TRBJ1-1,-
CASSQAGTGSGEQFF,TGCGCCAGCAGCCAAGCGGGGACAGGGTCCGGTGAGCAGTTCTTC,TRBV4-1,15,-,TRBJ2-1,TRBD1
CASNKGSSYEQYF,TGTGCCAGCAATAAAGGGAGCTCCTACGAGCAGTACTTC,TRBV6-5,13,-,TRBJ2-7,-
CASSQGEVAKNIQYF,TGCGCCAGCAGCCAGGGGGAGGTAGCCAAAAACATTCAGTACTTC,TRBV4-3,15,-,TRBJ2-4,-
CASSFGTGTHEQFF,TGTGCCAGCAGCTTCGGGACAGGGACCCACGAGCAGTTCTTC,TRBV5-5,14,once,TRBJ2-1,TRBD1
CASSQMMGSTEAFF,TGTGCCAGCAGCCAAATGATGGGGAGCACTGAAGCTTTCTTT,TRBV4-2,14,-,TRBJ1-1,-
CASSLAGELFF,TGTGCCAGCAGCTTGGCAGGGGAGCTGTTTTTT,TRBV5-6,11,once,TRBJ2-2,-
CASSQRGGGQETQYF,TGCGCCAGCAGCCAACGGGGGGGTGGCCAAGAGACCCAGTACTTC,TRBV4-1,15,-,TRBJ2-5,TRBD2
CASSLTGRGRISLHF,TGTGCCAGCAGCTTAACTGGCAGGGGGCGGATATCCCTCCACTTT,TRBV13,15,-,TRBJ1-6,TRBD1
CASSSGTGSLGYEQYF,TGTGCCAGCAGCTCAGGAACAGGGTCATTAGGCTACGAGCAGTACTTC,TRBV13,16,once,TRBJ2-7,-